A selection of T cell receptor beta chains follows, all from one sample in a study of Ad26.COV2.S vaccination and SARS-CoV-2 variants. Using immunoSEQ multiplex PCR, the repertoire was profiled, and TCRdb retains in-frame clones only, with some absent. The table includes approximately 340,000 clones, about 85% detected once. Source: peripheral blood, taken in a trial of Ad26.COV2.S vaccine versus placebo. These receptors all come from a person between 18 and 65 years old who received the Ad26.COV2.S COVID-19 vaccine or a placebo. Both conserved end residues are part of each CDR3. The D gene is left open where the match is weak. Rows may omit the clone size; those that give it use once, few, many or a size class.

d_gene	j_gene	v_gene	abundance	CDR3nt	CDR3aa
-	TRBJ1-1	TRBV6-2/TRBV6-3	-	TGTGCCAGCAGCCCTCCTCCCTACACTGAAGCTTTCTTT	CASSPPPYTEAFF
-	TRBJ1-5	TRBV19	once	TGTGCCAGTAGTACCAATGACAGATATCAGCCCCAGCATTTT	CASSTNDRYQPQHF
-	TRBJ2-5	TRBV3-1/TRBV3-2	-	TGTGCCAGCAGCCACCCGTTGGGGGGTACACAAGAGACCCAGTACTTC	CASSHPLGGTQETQYF
-	TRBJ1-1	TRBV5-1	-	TGCGCCAGCAGCTTCGGGAACACTGAAGCTTTCTTT	CASSFGNTEAFF
TRBD2	TRBJ2-1	TRBV7-2	-	TGTGCCAGCAGCCCGACTAGCGGGGGGCCCCAACAGTTCTTC	CASSPTSGGPQQFF
-	TRBJ2-3	TRBV6-5	-	TGTGCCAGCAGTCGCGGCACAGATACGCAGTATTTT	CASSRGTDTQYF
-	TRBJ2-2	TRBV24-1	-	TGTGCCACCAGTGACTCGGGGGGCGCCCCGGACACCGGGGAGCTGTTTTTT	CATSDSGGAPDTGELFF
-	TRBJ1-2	TRBV11-2	few	TGTGCCAGCAGCTCCGAGGGGTTGGGCTACACCTTC	CASSSEGLGYTF
-	TRBJ2-5	TRBV7-7	-	TGTGCCAGCAGCTTAGCCAGGGACCTTCAAGAGACCCAGTACTTC	CASSLARDLQETQYF
TRBD2	TRBJ2-3	TRBV28	-	TGTGCCAGCAGTTTGTTGCGGGAGGGCACAGATACGCAGTATTTT	CASSLLREGTDTQYF
-	TRBJ2-1	TRBV19	-	TGTGCCAGCAGCGGCTATTCGGAAGCGGATTACAATGAGCAGTTCTTC	CASSGYSEADYNEQFF
-	TRBJ1-5	TRBV7-2	-	TGTGCCAGCAGCTTCCACAGGGAGGGTCAGCCCCAGCATTTT	CASSFHREGQPQHF
-	TRBJ2-7	TRBV7-9	-	TGTGCCAGCAGCTTAATCGGTCATTTCTCCTACGAGCAGTACTTC	CASSLIGHFSYEQYF
TRBD2	TRBJ2-7	TRBV7-9	-	TGTGCCAGCAGCTCGCCGGGACTAGCGTACTACGAGCAGTACTTC	CASSSPGLAYYEQYF
TRBD2	TRBJ2-1	TRBV29-1	-	TGCAGCGCCTGGGGTCGGGCTAGCGGTTACAATGAGCAGTTCTTC	CSAWGRASGYNEQFF
TRBD2	TRBJ2-7	TRBV30	few	TGTGCCTGCCGACTCAGGGGACTAGCCTACGAGCAGTACTTC	CACRLRGLAYEQYF
TRBD2	TRBJ2-5	TRBV27	-	TGTGCCAGCAGTTTATCGGCGCCGCTAGCGGGATTCCAAGAGACCCAGTACTTC	CASSLSAPLAGFQETQYF
TRBD2	TRBJ2-3	TRBV18	-	TGTGCCAGCTCACCACCGCCGTTAAGAAGAGCGGGGGGGAGTACAGATACGCAGTATTTT	CASSPPPLRRAGGSTDTQYF
-	TRBJ1-2	TRBV28	few	TGTGCCAGCGGGGGATTGAACTATGGCTACACCTTC	CASGGLNYGYTF
TRBD2	TRBJ2-1	TRBV19	-	TGTGCCAGTAGCCAGAGCGGGAGCTCCTACAATGAGCAGTTCTTC	CASSQSGSSYNEQFF
-	TRBJ2-5	TRBV29-1	-	TGCAGCGTGGGTTCGCCCGGGGGGTACTTC	CSVGSPGGYF
TRBD1	TRBJ1-1	TRBV7-8	-	TGTGCCAGCAGCAGACAGGGATTTGGTGAAGCTTTCTTT	CASSRQGFGEAFF
-	TRBJ2-7	TRBV5-6	-	TGTGCCAGCAGCCCCGGGTCCTCAGTGGCGCAGTACTTC	CASSPGSSVAQYF
-	TRBJ2-5	TRBV7-2	-	TGTGCCAGCAGCCTTCCGGCTCAAGAGACCCAGTACTTC	CASSLPAQETQYF
-	TRBJ2-1	TRBV6-5	-	TGTGCCAGCAGTTACTCGCCCCACTCGCGGAGAAGTGAGCAGTTCTTC	CASSYSPHSRRSEQFF
TRBD1	TRBJ2-7	TRBV2	once	TGTGCCAGCAGTGAGGGGGGGACAGGGGCCTACGAGCAGTACTTC	CASSEGGTGAYEQYF
-	TRBJ1-1	TRBV5-1	-	TGCGCCAGCAGCCCAGGTGGGCCGACAGTTTTCCGCACTGAAGCTTTCTTT	CASSPGGPTVFRTEAFF
TRBD2	TRBJ2-7	TRBV6-5	-	TGTGCCAGCAAATCTAGCGGGGTCTACGAGCAGTACTTC	CASKSSGVYEQYF
-	TRBJ2-7	TRBV4-1	-	TGCGCCAGCAGCCAGGACAGGACTATTCGGGCCTACGAGCAGTACTTC	CASSQDRTIRAYEQYF
-	TRBJ1-2	TRBV4-3	-	TGCGCCAGCCGCGAGAACATCAGACAGGCCAACTATGGCTACACCTTC	CASRENIRQANYGYTF
TRBD2	TRBJ2-1	TRBV7-2	-	TGTGCCAGCAGCTCCAAAACTAGCGGGGGCTACAATGAGCAGTTCTTC	CASSSKTSGGYNEQFF
TRBD2	TRBJ2-1	TRBV19	-	TGTGCCAGTTCTCTAGCGGGAGGCTCCTACAATGAGCAGTTCTTC	CASSLAGGSYNEQFF
TRBD1	TRBJ2-1	TRBV28	-	TGTGCCAGCAGTTTTTACAGGGGGCGAATGACGTTCTTC	CASSFYRGRMTFF
-	TRBJ1-5	TRBV21-1	-	TGTGCCAGCAGCACAGGGGACAAAAATAGCAATCAGCCCCAGCATTTT	CASSTGDKNSNQPQHF
TRBD1	TRBJ2-1	TRBV27	once	TGTGCCAGCAGTTTCACAGGGGGGAATGAGCAGTTCTTC	CASSFTGGNEQFF
-	TRBJ2-7	TRBV27	-	TGTGCCAGCAGTTTAAGCCGGACCTACGAGCAGTACTTC	CASSLSRTYEQYF
TRBD2	TRBJ2-7	TRBV4-1	-	TGCGCCAGCAGCCCAGCGGGAGACTACGAGCAGTACTTC	CASSPAGDYEQYF
-	TRBJ2-7	TRBV15	-	TGTGCCACCAGCAGAGTTCCGGGTACTTCCTACGAGCAGTACTTC	CATSRVPGTSYEQYF
-	TRBJ2-1	TRBV19	-	TGTGCCAGTAGTATAGCGGGAGTTAACAATGAGCAGTTCTTC	CASSIAGVNNEQFF
TRBD1	TRBJ2-7	TRBV28	-	TGTGCCAGCAGCGGATTCGACAGGGGTATGTACGAGCAGTACTTC	CASSGFDRGMYEQYF
-	TRBJ1-1	TRBV10-1	-	TGCGCCAGCAGTGAAGGGGGGGTAGGAAAAACTGAAGCTTTCTTT	CASSEGGVGKTEAFF
-	TRBJ2-3	TRBV7-2	-	TGTGCCAGCAGCTCCTCACAGGGAAGCACAGATACGCAGTATTTT	CASSSSQGSTDTQYF
-	TRBJ1-1	TRBV2	-	TGTGCCAGCAGTGATGTCAGCCCCGGGACTGAAGCTTTCTTT	CASSDVSPGTEAFF
-	TRBJ2-5	TRBV20-1	-	TGCAGTGCTAGTTCGGGGCCGGGGGAGACCCAGTACTTC	CSASSGPGETQYF
TRBD1	TRBJ2-3	TRBV19	-	TGTGCCAGTAGTAAGACAGGGACCACAGATACGCAGTATTTT	CASSKTGTTDTQYF
-	TRBJ2-7	TRBV4-3	-	TGCGCCAGCAGCCTGGGACACACGAACTCCTACGAGCAGTACTTC	CASSLGHTNSYEQYF
TRBD1	TRBJ2-7	TRBV28	-	TGTGCCAGCAGTTTCGGACAGGGGGTGGTTCGGCAGTACTTC	CASSFGQGVVRQYF
-	TRBJ1-1	TRBV28	-	TGTGCCAGCAGTAAGGATCGGAAAGCTTTCTTT	CASSKDRKAFF
TRBD1	TRBJ1-2	TRBV15	-	TGTGCCACCAGCAGAGGTGAAACGACAGGGATGGCCGGCTACACCTTC	CATSRGETTGMAGYTF
TRBD1	TRBJ2-2	TRBV7-2	-	TGTGCCAGCAGCTTAATGGGACAGGGGGTCGCCGGGGAGCTGTTTTTT	CASSLMGQGVAGELFF
TRBD1	TRBJ2-5	TRBV6-2/TRBV6-3	-	TGTGCCAGCAGTTACACGGGACAGGAAGAGACCCAGTACTTC	CASSYTGQEETQYF